This TCR beta chain was obtained from a study of cytomegalovirus exposure and HLA in healthy donors (dated by TCRdb to the late 2010s). A note on the overall study: According to an earlier analysis of 587 of the donors, 150 million to 200 million T cells yielded 90 million to 130 million unique TCR beta sequences and about 300 Gb of sequence data. Approximately 300 gigabases of sequencing data and around 85 million unique TCR sequences made up an early release that covered roughly 670 HLA-typed donors. Of the 300 to 500 genotyped donors, 70% to 90% were placed in the genetic ancestry cluster associated with self-reported Caucasian donors. The study aimed to test whether cataloging public T cell receptors could reveal signatures of past pathogen exposure. The T cell repertoires of several hundred subjects were profiled by immunosequencing and related to cytomegalovirus serostatus. A separate validation cohort of 90 to 150 different subjects was used in addition to the roughly 720-subject first cohort. To predict cytomegalovirus infection status, the study combined high-throughput TCR immunosequencing, statistical association of individual TCRs with disease status, and machine learning. A later analysis re-examined previously published TCR beta repertoires from roughly 720 donors and added high-resolution HLA genotyping to investigate patterns of TCR occurrence. In the later analysis, no new phenotypic data were used to find candidate immune exposures; instead, reliance was placed on TCR beta sequences and their occurrence across donors. An earlier analysis of 450 to 750 of the donors used high-throughput TCR beta sequencing to judge whether each TCR beta V gene segment behaved as functional or pseudogenic. Donor age, sex, ethnicity and CMV serostatus were collected together with the repertoire data. Genome-wide SNP genotypes for about 55% of the roughly 670 donors were used in a later genetic analysis, which treated that subset as a discovery cohort. All discovery cohort repertoires had been generated using a single sequencing platform. Class I and class II HLA loci were covered by the typing at four-digit resolution. Typing coverage differed by locus: A, B, C, DRB1 and DQB1 were typed in roughly 629-640 donors, DQA1 in about 550, DPA1 in approximately 610, and DPB1 in just under 490. Four or five DR-DQ haplotypes were handled as single units for association and clustering, since linkage in the cohort was strong. Among 398 genotyped donors of the cohort, an average of about 240,000 unique TCR beta nucleotide sequences were sequenced per donor, approximately 20% of them non-productive. Overall study outcomes, separate from this receptor: Cytomegalovirus status was reported to be diagnosed by the classifier with high specificity and sensitivity in both the original and validation cohorts. Across donors, most TCR sequences were observed very rarely, whereas some public TCRs were present in many individuals. In a later analysis, most CMV-associated TCR beta chains were found to appear HLA-restricted, with HLA associations seemingly driven largely by CMV exposure. Because the 87-base-pair reads could not distinguish some IMGT-functional V segments, including TRBV6-2 and TRBV6-3, those segments were excluded. In vitro tests confirmed that three of the cytomegalovirus-associated TCR beta chains recognize cytomegalovirus antigens. The authors suggested that the approach could potentially be extended to other disease states and immunological phenotypes. Immune exposure information for the cohort was limited to CMV serostatus. Presence/absence analyses assumed roughly uniform sequencing depth across donors, an assumption that may not hold. Linkage disequilibrium might explain the correlated functional status among segregating V segments, but an unknown experimental factor could not be excluded. A cluster of highly shared sequence variants was judged likely to represent a technical artifact of the sequencing pipeline. A further reported finding was that TCR beta sequences accurately predicted the HLA-A and HLA-B alleles for most subjects in the first cohort. A later analysis reported that several top co-occurrence clusters appeared linked to parvovirus B19, influenza, CMV and Epstein-Barr virus. Compared with the approximately 600-donor mean, donors in an Asian-associated ancestry cluster had fewer N-insertions in productive TCRs, according to a later genetic analysis. In a later analysis, the rate of TCR association differed among HLA loci, with DRB1 alleles having the most associated TCRs and HLA-C alleles having the fewest. Because counts were too low, roughly 18 rarely observed V segments, including chromosome 9 orphons, were left out of the earlier analysis of some 600 of the donors. A later analysis associated 15,000 to 20,000 TCR beta sequences with specific HLA alleles at a false discovery rate of 0.05. Because HLA typing was missing for some donors at each locus, association tests included only the typed subset. In a later analysis, HLA-associated TCR beta chains showed more clonal expansion and lower generation probabilities than non-associated chains that were equally common. When HLA alleles, especially DR and DQ, strongly co-occurred, attributing TCR associations to individual alleles was difficult. An earlier analysis of some 560 of the donors showed that most TCR beta V segments appeared in productive rearrangements either about 87% or about 30% of the time, which broadly matched IMGT annotations. V-gene and J-gene trimming of TCR beta chains was associated with a missense DCLRE1C variant in a later genetic analysis, and the association was replicated in an independent cohort. The cohort was sequenced for TCR beta chains only, and without alpha or paired-chain data the features that could be detected were limited. In the study, around 150 TCR beta chains were listed as associated with cytomegalovirus.

The cohort consisted of 650 to 700 healthy bone marrow donors. Cohort members were all nominally healthy when sampled, although unrecorded immune exposures were likely present. The donor was CMV seronegative and belonged to the group of 350 to 400 seronegative cohort members. A peripheral blood sample was collected from each donor, and TCR beta sequencing was performed on peripheral blood mononuclear cells. The Qiagen DNeasy Blood Extraction Kit was used to extract genomic DNA from the blood cell samples. After removal of 7 bases from V and 6 bases from J, the junction retains 10 bases not matched to a gene. Inclusive of the bounding cysteine and phenylalanine, the CDR3 is 14 residues long. Here the CDR3 DNA is all that survives: 42 bases in frame from base 1. In the germline V gene, CDR1 corresponds to SGHRS and CDR2 to YFSETQ. In the case of this clone: It lacks a known antigen. No per-base quality is available; no much larger clone lies one base away.

The receptor library was made with the immunoSEQ multiplex PCR assay. For the multiplex PCR, a mixture combining 60 forward primers for TCR Vbeta segments and 13 reverse primers for TCR Jbeta segments was used. The CDR3 region of rearranged TCR beta genes was amplified from genomic DNA with a multiplex PCR assay. Amplified TCR beta libraries were sequenced as 87-base-pair reads on the Illumina HiSeq System. On the authors' methods: A later analysis tallied around 82 million unique TCR beta chains across the approximately 670 repertoires, and around 9.9 million of those chains were shared by two or more donors. To remove PCR and sequencing errors, raw reads were error-corrected and collapsed into unique sequences using a nearest-neighbor algorithm that merged closely related sequences. V, D and J gene segments were assigned by aligning CDR3 sequences to IMGT reference sequences. Each retained sequence needed at least a six-nucleotide match to both a V gene segment and a J gene segment. Rearrangements were classified as productive when the CDR3 lacked stop codons and remained in frame with V and J, and all other rearrangements were classified as non-productive. Following IMGT convention, CDR3 was defined as the stretch from the second conserved V-encoded cysteine up to the conserved J-encoded phenylalanine. The earlier analysis of more than 450 of the donors excluded sequences that lacked an unambiguous match to a single V gene segment. An earlier analysis of about 590 of the donors classified V segments as functional when productive rearrangements were above 56.7% and as segregating when the standard deviation between donors was above 5%. A statistical classification framework was built for diagnosing cytomegalovirus status from the catalog of TCR beta chain sequences. In a later analysis, V and J genes were assigned by comparing TCR nucleotide sequences against IMGT/GENE-DB human TR gene sequences. In a later analysis, CDR3 sequences and most-parsimonious VDJ recombination scenarios were assigned using the TCRdist pipeline. A later analysis defined each TCR beta chain by its CDR3 amino acid sequence plus V-gene family, and excluded reads lacking a unique V-gene family. To address suspected cross-contamination and a sequencing artifact, a later analysis removed 592 highly shared, low-generation-probability nucleotide sequences. In a later analysis, a clonal expansion index for each public chain was calculated from normalized within-repertoire ranks of inferred template counts. In a later analysis, generation probabilities were computed with a VDJ recombination model fitted to out-of-frame rearrangements, and the resulting probabilities were checked against IGoR. A later analysis scored TCR-TCR, TCR-HLA and TCR-CMV co-occurrence with hypergeometric tests, applying a repertoire-size bias correction to TCR pairs. False discovery rates were estimated in a later analysis by permuting HLA or CMV assignments 20 times. In a later analysis, co-occurring TCRs were grouped using DBSCAN, and TCRdist sequence similarity was added for clustering within HLA-allele-positive subsets. Repertoires with fewer than 30,000 or more than 120,000 public chains were left out of co-occurrence clustering, as were five repertoires with anomalous nucleotide sharing. Here the immuneACCESS table is served through TCRdb, limited to in-frame sequences with V and J called. Missing clones are a known gap in these copies; in checked studies unresolved V genes cover under half, and the rest lacks a known reason. Clonal size and the V and J genes are those of that table, whereas D and trimming came from the DNA. The sample table shows under 200,000 clones, and around 80% are seen once. Roughly 0.64% of the sample comes from the top ten.

The source is a woman between 35 and 50 years old in good health and CMV-seronegative. Recombination linked TRBV5-1 to TRBJ1-2, and 9 junctional nucleotides match TRBD1. What was sequenced was PBMCs. This receptor has the CDR3 CASQRDRASDGYTF. The sequenced DNA: TGCGCCAGCCAGAGGGACAGGGCCTCGGATGGCTACACCTTC.